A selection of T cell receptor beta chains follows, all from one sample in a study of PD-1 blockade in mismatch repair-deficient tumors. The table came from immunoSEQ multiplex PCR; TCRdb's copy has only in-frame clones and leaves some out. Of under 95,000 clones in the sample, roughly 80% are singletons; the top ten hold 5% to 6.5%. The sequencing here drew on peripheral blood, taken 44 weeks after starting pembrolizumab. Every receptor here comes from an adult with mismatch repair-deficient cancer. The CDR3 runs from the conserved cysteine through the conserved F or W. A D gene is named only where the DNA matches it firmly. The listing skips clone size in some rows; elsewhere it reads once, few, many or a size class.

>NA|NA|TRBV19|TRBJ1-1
TGTGCCAGTAGTATAGGACAGATGAACACTGAAGCTTTCTTT
CASSIGQMNTEAFF
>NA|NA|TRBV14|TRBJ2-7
TGTGCCAGCAGCCAGGGACATATCTACGAGCAGTACTTC
CASSQGHIYEQYF
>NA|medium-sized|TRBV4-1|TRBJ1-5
TGCGCCAGCAGCCAAGATAACCTAAGCAATCAGCCCCAGCATTTT
CASSQDNLSNQPQHF
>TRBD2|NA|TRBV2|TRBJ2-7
TGTGCCAGCATCGCTAGCGGGAGTTACGAGCAGTACTTC
CASIASGSYEQYF
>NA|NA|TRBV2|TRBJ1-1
TGTGCCAGCAGGGACAGACGTTTGAACACTGAAGCTTTCTTT
CASRDRRLNTEAFF
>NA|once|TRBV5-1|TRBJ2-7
TGCGCCAGCAGCGAAGCAGGGGGGAGCTACGAGCAGTACTTC
CASSEAGGSYEQYF
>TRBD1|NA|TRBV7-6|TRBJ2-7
TGTGCCAGCAGCATTTCCGGGACAGGTCGCTTC
CASSISGTGRF
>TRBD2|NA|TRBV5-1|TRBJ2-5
TGCGCCAGCAGCTTGGGACTAGCGCGAGAGACCCAGTACTTC
CASSLGLARETQYF
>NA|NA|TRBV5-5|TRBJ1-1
TGTGCCAGCAGCCTAATTGGCACTAAGAACACTGAAGCTTTCTTT
CASSLIGTKNTEAFF
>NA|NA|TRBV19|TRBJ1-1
TGTGCCAGTAGTATCTTCGACAAGAACACTGAAGCTTTCTTT
CASSIFDKNTEAFF
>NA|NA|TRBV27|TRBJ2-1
TGTGCCAGCAGTTTATTGGGAAATGAGCAGTTCTTC
CASSLLGNEQFF
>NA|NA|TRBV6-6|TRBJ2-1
TGTGCCAGCAGTTTAAGCGGTACCTACAATGAGCAGTTCTTC
CASSLSGTYNEQFF
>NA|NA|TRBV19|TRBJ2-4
TGTGCCAGTAGTATTCCCGGGGAGAGGAACATTCAGTACTTC
CASSIPGERNIQYF
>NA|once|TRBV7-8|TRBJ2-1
TGTGCCAGCAGCTTAGCACCCCTAGTAAGCTCCTACAATGAGCAGTTCTTC
CASSLAPLVSSYNEQFF
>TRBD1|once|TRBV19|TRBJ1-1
TGTGCCAGTCAGTATCACAGGGGGCGAGTCACTGAAGCTTTCTTT
CASQYHRGRVTEAFF
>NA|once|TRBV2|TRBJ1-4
TGTGCCAGCAGCCGGACCTTAGCTGGTAGTGAAAAACTGTTTTTT
CASSRTLAGSEKLFF
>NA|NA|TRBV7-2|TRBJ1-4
TGTGCCAGCAGCTGGGACGGCCGGAAGAATGAAAAACTGTTTTTT
CASSWDGRKNEKLFF
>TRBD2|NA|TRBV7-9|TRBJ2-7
TGTGCCAGCAGCTGGGACGTTCGAGGACTAGCAGGGGCCTACGAGCAGTACTTC
CASSWDVRGLAGAYEQYF
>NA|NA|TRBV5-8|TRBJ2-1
TGTGCCAGCAGCTTGGCCGCCCGCGGGACCAATGAGCAGTTCTTC
CASSLAARGTNEQFF
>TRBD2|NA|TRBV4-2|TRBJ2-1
TGTGCCAGCAAGACTAGCGGAACACAATGGGGGGGCAATGAGCAGTTCTTC
CASKTSGTQWGGNEQFF
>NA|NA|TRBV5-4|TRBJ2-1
TGTGCCAGCAGCCGACTAGTAACCAATGAGCAGTTCTTC
CASSRLVTNEQFF
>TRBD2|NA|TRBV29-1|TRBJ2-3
TGCAGCGTTGAAGCTGGAGCGGGAGGAGATACGCAGTATTTT
CSVEAGAGGDTQYF
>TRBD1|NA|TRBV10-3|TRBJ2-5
TGTGCCATCAGCTCCGGGACAGGGGCGGCGGAGACCCAGTACTTC
CAISSGTGAAETQYF
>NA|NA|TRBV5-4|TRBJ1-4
TGCGCCAGCAGTCAAAACTCCCAGGAAAAACTGTTTTTT
CASSQNSQEKLFF
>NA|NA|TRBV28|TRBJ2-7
TGTGCCAGCAGTTTTTCGGCCTACGAGCAGTACTTC
CASSFSAYEQYF
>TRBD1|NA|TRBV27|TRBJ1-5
TGTGCCAGCAGTTCATTAACACGGGACAGGGGGCAACAGCCCCAGCATTTT
CASSSLTRDRGQQPQHF
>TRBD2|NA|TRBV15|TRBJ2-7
TGTGCCACCAGCAGAGAAGGCGGGAGCTCCTACGGGCAGTACTTC
CATSREGGSSYGQYF
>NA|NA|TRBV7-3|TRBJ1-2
TGTGCCAGCAGCTCGGGACTGGATGGCTACACCTTC
CASSSGLDGYTF
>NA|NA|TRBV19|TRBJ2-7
TGTGCCAGTAGTATAGGGCTACTTTACTACGAGCAGTACTTC
CASSIGLLYYEQYF
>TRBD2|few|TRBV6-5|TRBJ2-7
TGTGCCAGCAGTCGTGGGACTAGCGCCAACGAGCAGTACTTC
CASSRGTSANEQYF
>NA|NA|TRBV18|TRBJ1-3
TGTGCCAGCTCACCACGTCCGGGCAATACTGGAAACACCATATATTTT
CASSPRPGNTGNTIYF
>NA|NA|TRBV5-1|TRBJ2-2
TGCGCCAGCAGCGCCCTAGCCGGACAGGCGGGGACCGGGGAGCTGTTTTTT
CASSALAGQAGTGELFF
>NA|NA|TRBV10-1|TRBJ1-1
TGCGCCAGCACAGGGAACACTGAAGCTTTCTTT
CASTGNTEAFF
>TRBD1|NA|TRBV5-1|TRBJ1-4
TGCGCCAGCAGCTTTGGGACAGCTGCAGAGGGGGGAAAACTGTTTTTT
CASSFGTAAEGGKLFF
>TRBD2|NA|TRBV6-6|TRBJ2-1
TGTGCCAGCAGTCATACTAGCGGGAGATTGAATGAGCAGTTCTTC
CASSHTSGRLNEQFF
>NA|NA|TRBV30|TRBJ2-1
TGTGCCTGGAGTGCATTAGGGACCGTCAATGAGCAGTTCTTC
CAWSALGTVNEQFF
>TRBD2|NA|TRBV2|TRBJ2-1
TGTGCCAGCAGCCAGACTAGCGGGGCCTACAATGAGCAGTTCTTC
CASSQTSGAYNEQFF
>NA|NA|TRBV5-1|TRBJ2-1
TGCGCCAGCAGCCCGGACGGGTCGGGATACAATGAGCAGTTCTTC
CASSPDGSGYNEQFF
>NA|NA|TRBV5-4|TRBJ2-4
TGTGCCAGCAGCCGAGGGGGTGCGAATTTTGCCAAAAACATTCAGTACTTC
CASSRGGANFAKNIQYF
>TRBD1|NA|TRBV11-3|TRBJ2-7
TGTGCCAGCAGCTTAAGGACAGGAATCAACGAGCAGTACTTC
CASSLRTGINEQYF
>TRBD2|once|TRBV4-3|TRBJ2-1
TGCGCCAGCAGCCAAGCTGTCAGCGCTCGGACTAGCGGGGTCCCCTACAATGAGCAGTTCTTC
CASSQAVSARTSGVPYNEQFF
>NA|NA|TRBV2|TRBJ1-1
TGTGCCAGCACAGTAGTTGGGGGGGCGACGAACACTGAAGCTTTCTTT
CASTVVGGATNTEAFF
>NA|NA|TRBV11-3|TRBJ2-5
TGTGCCAGCAGCTTAGATTGGGGCGGCGAGACCCAGTACTTC
CASSLDWGGETQYF
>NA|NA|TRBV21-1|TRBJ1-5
TGTGCCAGCAGACGCGGCCTACATTGGCATCATCAGCCCCAGAATTTT
CASRRGLHWHHQPQNF
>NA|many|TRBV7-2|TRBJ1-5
TGTGCCAGCAGCTTCGGACAGAATAGCAATCAGCCCCAGCATTTT
CASSFGQNSNQPQHF
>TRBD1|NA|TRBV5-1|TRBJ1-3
TGCGCCAGCAGCCCGGGACAGGGTACTTTCTCTGGAAACACCATATATTTT
CASSPGQGTFSGNTIYF
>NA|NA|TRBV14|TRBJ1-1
TGTGCCAGCAGCCAAGGAATGGACTGGGGTGAAGCTTTCTTT
CASSQGMDWGEAFF